Sequencing of this T cell receptor (beta chain) was carried out in a study of cytomegalovirus exposure and HLA in healthy donors (TCRdb year 2017). For the study in its entirety: In an earlier analysis of under 600 of the donors, 276 Gb of sequence data and some 120 million unique TCR beta sequences from approximately 180 million T cells were reported. The study aimed to test whether cataloging public T cell receptors could reveal signatures of past pathogen exposure. About 310 gigabases of sequencing data and tens of millions of unique TCR sequences were included in an early release covering around 650 HLA-typed donors. Donor age, sex, ethnicity and CMV serostatus were compiled together with the repertoire data. The study combined high-throughput TCR immunosequencing, statistical association of individual TCRs with disease status, and machine learning to predict cytomegalovirus infection status. Because of strong linkage in the cohort, five DR-DQ haplotypes were treated as single units for association and clustering. Among about 360 genotyped donors of the cohort, an average of 235,054 unique TCR beta nucleotide sequences were sequenced per donor, 15% to 20% of them non-productive. Rather than drawing on any new phenotypic data, the later analysis identified candidate immune exposures from TCR beta sequences and the way those sequences occurred across donors. A later analysis re-examined previously published TCR beta repertoires from about 700 donors and added high-resolution HLA genotyping to investigate patterns of TCR occurrence. Along with the roughly 670-subject first cohort, a separate validation cohort of approximately 110 different subjects was used. Using immunosequencing, the study profiled T cell repertoires from 666 subjects and related those repertoires to cytomegalovirus serostatus. Every discovery cohort repertoire had been produced on one sequencing platform. The number of typed donors differed by locus: about 629-640 for A, B, C, DRB1 and DQB1; some 500 for DQA1; roughly 600 for DPA1; and 450 to 480 for DPB1. To decide whether each TCR beta V gene segment behaved as functional or pseudogenic, an earlier analysis of some 600 of the donors relied on high-throughput TCR beta sequencing. HLA typing included class I and class II loci at four-digit resolution. Of the approximately 400 genotyped donors, roughly 85% fell in the genetic ancestry cluster associated with self-reported Caucasian donors. A later genetic analysis used genome-wide SNP genotypes for about three fifths of the 666 donors, treating that subset as a discovery cohort. Overall results and qualifications from the work: The only immune exposure information available for the cohort was CMV serostatus. The presence/absence analyses assumed that sequencing depth was roughly uniform across donors, and that assumption may not be true. A further reported finding was that TCR beta sequences accurately predicted the HLA-A and HLA-B alleles for most subjects in the first cohort. In a later genetic analysis, a missense DCLRE1C variant was associated with V-gene and J-gene trimming of TCR beta chains, and the association was replicated in an independent cohort. An earlier analysis of around 500 of the donors showed that most TCR beta V segments appeared in productive rearrangements either about 87% or about 30% of the time, which broadly matched IMGT annotations. A later analysis reported that several top co-occurrence clusters appeared linked to parvovirus B19, influenza, CMV and Epstein-Barr virus. In vitro tests confirmed that a few of the cytomegalovirus-associated TCR beta chains recognize cytomegalovirus antigens. Because some donors lacked HLA typing at each locus, the association tests relied only on the typed subset. Linkage disequilibrium might explain the correlated functional status among segregating V segments, but an unknown experimental factor could not be ruled out. Because counts were too low, some 16 rarely observed V segments, including chromosome 9 orphons, were excluded from the earlier analysis of some 540 of the donors. It was suggested by the authors that the approach could potentially be generalized to other disease states and immunological phenotypes. While some public TCRs were present in many individuals, most TCR sequences turned up only very rarely across donors. Because the 87-base-pair reads could not distinguish some IMGT-functional V segments, including TRBV6-2 and TRBV6-3, those segments were excluded. In this cohort, only TCR beta chains were sequenced, and detectable features were limited by the absence of alpha or paired-chain data. In a later analysis, the rate of TCR association differed among HLA loci, with DRB1 alleles having the most associated TCRs and HLA-C alleles having the fewest. Most CMV-associated TCR beta chains appeared to be HLA-restricted in a later analysis, and the HLA associations seemed to be driven largely by CMV exposure. According to a later genetic analysis, donors in an Asian-associated ancestry cluster had fewer N-insertions in productive TCRs than the approximately 700-donor mean. A group of highly shared sequence variants was considered likely to be a technical artifact of the sequencing pipeline. When HLA alleles, especially DR and DQ, strongly co-occurred, attributing TCR associations to individual alleles was difficult. A total of roughly 160 TCR beta chains were listed by the study as associated with cytomegalovirus. In a later analysis, 16,951 TCR beta sequences were associated with specific HLA alleles at a false discovery rate of 0.05. Cytomegalovirus status was reported to be diagnosed by the classifier with high specificity and sensitivity in both the original and validation cohorts. A later analysis found that HLA-associated TCR beta chains were more clonally expanded and had lower generation probabilities than equally common non-associated chains.

Notes on this clone: No cognate antigen has been identified for it. One base away there is no much larger clone; base qualities are not given.

In total, 500 to 700 healthy bone marrow donors made up the cohort. All cohort members were sampled while nominally healthy, although unrecorded immune exposures were likely present. The donor was CMV seronegative and belonged to the group of roughly 330 seronegative cohort members. Each donor provided a peripheral blood sample, and peripheral blood mononuclear cells were used for TCR beta sequencing. Genomic DNA was extracted from the blood cell samples with the Qiagen DNeasy Blood Extraction Kit. The library was prepared using the immunoSEQ multiplex PCR assay. For the multiplex PCR, a mixture combining 60 forward primers for TCR Vbeta segments and 13 reverse primers for TCR Jbeta segments was used. Amplification of the CDR3 region of rearranged TCR beta genes was performed with a multiplex PCR assay on genomic DNA. Amplified TCR beta libraries were sequenced as 87-base-pair reads on the Illumina HiSeq System. Turning to the authors' computational methods: A later analysis counted approximately 74 million unique TCR beta chains across the 670 or so repertoires, and around 9.9 million of these chains were shared by at least two donors. Raw reads were error-corrected and collapsed into unique sequences with a nearest-neighbor algorithm that merged closely related sequences to remove PCR and sequencing errors. Alignment of CDR3 sequences to IMGT reference sequences was used to assign V, D and J gene segments. For a sequence to be retained, a match of at least six nucleotides to both a V gene segment and a J gene segment was required. A rearrangement counted as productive if the CDR3 had no stop codons and remained in frame with V and J, and every other rearrangement counted as non-productive. CDR3 was defined according to IMGT convention as the region running from the second conserved V-encoded cysteine to the conserved J-encoded phenylalanine. Sequences without an unambiguous match to a single V gene segment were excluded from the earlier analysis of about 600 of the donors. In an earlier analysis of approximately 560 of the donors, a V segment was called functional when productive rearrangements were above 56.7%, and segregating when the standard deviation between donors exceeded 5%. A statistical classification framework was built to diagnose cytomegalovirus status from the catalog of TCR beta chain sequences. A later analysis assigned V and J genes by comparing TCR nucleotide sequences with IMGT/GENE-DB human TR gene sequences. In a later analysis, CDR3 sequences and most-parsimonious VDJ recombination scenarios were assigned using the TCRdist pipeline. In a later analysis, each TCR beta chain was defined by its CDR3 amino acid sequence together with its V-gene family, and reads without a unique V-gene family were excluded. As a way to deal with suspected cross-contamination and a sequencing artifact, a later analysis dropped nearly 600 nucleotide sequences that were highly shared and had low generation probability. In a later analysis, a clonal expansion index was calculated for each public chain from normalized within-repertoire ranks of inferred template counts. A later analysis computed generation probabilities with a VDJ recombination model fitted to out-of-frame rearrangements, and checked the results against IGoR. Hypergeometric tests were used in a later analysis to score TCR-TCR, TCR-HLA and TCR-CMV co-occurrence, with a repertoire-size bias correction applied to the TCR pairs. A later analysis estimated false discovery rates by permuting HLA or CMV assignments 20 times. In a later analysis, co-occurring TCRs were grouped using DBSCAN, with TCRdist sequence similarity added in when clustering inside HLA-allele-positive subsets. Co-occurrence clustering excluded repertoires with fewer than 30,000 or more than 120,000 public chains, plus five with anomalous nucleotide sharing. As stored in TCRdb, this immuneACCESS dataset retains in-frame rearrangements with V and J assigned. A fraction of the clones does not appear; measured against another copy, unresolved V genes explain less than half of the discrepancy, and the remainder lacks a known reason. V and J calls and clone size are those listed in that table; D and trimming were worked out from the DNA. The sample table contains 95,000 to 150,000 clones; only one count was recorded for approximately 65% of them. Less than 2% of the sample is held by the ten biggest clonotypes.

CDR1 and CDR2 (SGHTS, YDEGEE) derive from the germline V gene. From its cysteine to its phenylalanine, the CDR3 spans 13 amino acids. Only the CDR3 portion is preserved as DNA: 39 bases, with reading frame beginning at the first base. V loses 5 bases at its end and J loses 3 bases; junction bases beyond the gene matches: 5. The receptor was derived from a man younger than 35 in good health and CMV-seronegative. Specimen: PBMCs. This sequence uses TRBV5-8 and TRBJ2-7; TRBD2 lines up with 7 middle nucleotides. The nucleotides are TGTGCCAGCAGAATCGGGGGGTACTACGAGCAGTACTTC. Translated, it reads CASRIGGYYEQYF.